These 9 T cell receptor beta chains originate from one sample sequenced in a study of blood T cells in healthy people across ages. A second PCR of 7 to 11 cycles used a sample-barcoded 5' primer and a J-beta primer mix. MiXCR was run by TCRdb on the 5' RACE reads, yielding one entry per CDR3 protein. The table lists 1.5 million to 2 million distinct CDR3 sequences, 28% of them singletons. Sequenced sample: blood. These receptors were obtained from a woman between 25 and 40 years old in good health.

About this clonotype: Since a much larger clone is just one base distant, this may be a read error. CDR3 nucleotides: TGCAGTGCTAGAGAGCTAGGGGAGACCTACGAGCAGTACTTC. Its protein product is CSARELGETYEQYF. The rearrangement uses TRBV20-1 and TRBJ2-7; D tentatively reads TRBD1 or TRBD2 (5 bases each). CDR1 DFQATT and CDR2 SNEGSKA come from the germline V gene (reference sequence). V gave up 0 bases and J gave up 2 bases, with 11 bases separating them. The CDR3 has 14 residues.

This clonotype was seen more than once but under ten times. The genes are TRBV27 and TRBJ1-2; TRBD1 aligns across 10 bases. Losses at the gene ends were 6 bases for V and 4 bases for J; bases not matched to a gene: 8. The germline CDR1 and CDR2 sequences are MNHEY and SMNVEV (reference sequence). The CDR3 runs 15 residues. CDR3 in amino acids: CASRGRDRGLYGYTF. CDR3 DNA sequence: TGTGCCAGCAGGGGCCGGGACAGGGGACTCTATGGCTACACCTTC.

The sample holds many counts of this clonotype. The chain combines TRBV9 with TRBJ2-1; tentative D call: TRBD1 (5 bases). Trimming cost V 4 bases and J 11 bases, with 13 bases left between them. This CDR3 region has 12 residues. From germline, CDR1 is SGDLS and CDR2 YYNGEE. The CDR3 loop reads CASSPDRGKQFF. The CDR3 DNA sequence: TGTGCCAGCAGCCCCGACAGAGGCAAGCAGTTCTTC.

This clonotype came up many times. This sequence joins TRBV29-1 and TRBJ2-5; D not certain. The CDR3 length is 12 residues. V was clipped by 3 bases and J by 6 bases, with 11 bases between them. Germline V CDR1 and CDR2: SQVTM, ANQGSEA. The CDR3 nucleotides are TGCAGCGTTGACGGCAGATTGAAGACCCAGTACTTC. Residues: CSVDGRLKTQYF.

The rearrangement joins TRBV9 to TRBJ1-1, with D hard to call. CDR3 size: 13 residues. V lost 4 bases, J lost 7 bases, and 14 bases lay in between. The germline CDR1 and CDR2 sequences are SGDLS and YYNGEE. CDR3 coding DNA: TGTGCCAGCAGCCCCGGGATAAAGATTGAAGCTTTCTTT. Translating it yields CASSPGIKIEAFF.

V is TRBV25-1 and J is TRBJ2-3; no clear D gene. This CDR3 is built from 14 residues. V dropped 3 bases and J dropped 1 base, with 8 bases sitting between them. CDR1 and CDR2 (germline): MGHDK, SYGVNS. The CDR3 DNA follows: TGTGCCAGCAGTGACGTGTTGGGCACAGATACGCAGTATTTT. As protein: CASSDVLGTDTQYF.

V is TRBV18 and J is TRBJ1-4; D uncertain. Germline CDR1 and CDR2: KGHSH and LQKENI. Deletions cut 4 bases from V and 5 bases from J, with 14 bases between. The length of the CDR3 is 15 residues. The CDR3 DNA is TGTGCCAGCTCACGCGACCGGGCGAAAAATGAAAAACTGTTTTTT. Translated, it gives CASSRDRAKNEKLFF.

This clonotype was counted many times. The CDR3 nucleotides read TGCGCCAGCAGCCAAGATAGGGGCTCAGATACGCAGTATTTT. Protein product: CASSQDRGSDTQYF. V is TRBV4-1 and J is TRBJ2-3; possibly TRBD1 for D (5 bases). There are 14 residues in the CDR3. Trimming removed 0 bases from V and 4 bases from J, with 8 bases in between. Germline assignment: CDR1 MGHRA and CDR2 YSYEKL.

Concerning this clonotype itself: A much larger clone lies one base from this, so it may be a read error. V is TRBV6-6 and J is TRBJ2-7; TRBD1 matches 8 bases. Trimming cost V 2 bases and J 5 bases; bases outside gene matches: 5. The CDR3 extends over 14 amino acids. CDR1 is MNHNY, CDR2 SVGAGI, per germline (reference sequence). The CDR3 sequence: CASSYRDRCDEQYF. Written as DNA, the CDR3 is TGTGCCAGCAGTTACCGGGACAGGTGCGACGAGCAGTACTTC.